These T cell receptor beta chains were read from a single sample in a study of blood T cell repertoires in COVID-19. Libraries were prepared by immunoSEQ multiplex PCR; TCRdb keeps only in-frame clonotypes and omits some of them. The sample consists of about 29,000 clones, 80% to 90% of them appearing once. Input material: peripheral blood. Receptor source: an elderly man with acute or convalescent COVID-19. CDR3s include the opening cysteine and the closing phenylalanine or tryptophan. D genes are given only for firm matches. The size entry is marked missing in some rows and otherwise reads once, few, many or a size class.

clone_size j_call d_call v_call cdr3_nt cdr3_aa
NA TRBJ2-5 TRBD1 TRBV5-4 TGTGCCAGCACCCCGAGAGGGGGCAGGGAGACCCAGTACTTC CASTPRGGRETQYF
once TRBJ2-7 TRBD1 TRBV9 TGTGCCAGCAGCGTAACAGGGGTGGGCGAGCAGTACTTC CASSVTGVGEQYF
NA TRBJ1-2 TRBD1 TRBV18 TGTGCCAGCTCACCCGGACAGGCGAACTATGGCTACACCTTC CASSPGQANYGYTF
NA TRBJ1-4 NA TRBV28 TGTGCCAGCAGTTTAATGCCGGCAACTAATGAAAAACTGTTTTTT CASSLMPATNEKLFF
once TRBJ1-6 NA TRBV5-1 TGCGCCAGCAGCTTGGGGCCTCACGCGGGTTCACCCCTCCACTTT CASSLGPHAGSPLHF
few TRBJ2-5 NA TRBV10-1 TGCGCCAGCAGTGAGTCTGAGGGAGAGACCCAGTACTTC CASSESEGETQYF
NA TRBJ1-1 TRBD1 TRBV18 TGTGCCAGCTCACCGTGGACAGGGGCATTGAACACTGAAGCTTTCTTT CASSPWTGALNTEAFF
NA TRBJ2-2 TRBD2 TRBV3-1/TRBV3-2 TGTGCCAGCAGCCCCGGGACTAGGGCCGGGGAGCTGTTTTTT CASSPGTRAGELFF
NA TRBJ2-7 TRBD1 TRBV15 TGTGCCACCAGCAGGGATATGGCCGGGACAGGGGGTCGGGAGCAGTACTTC CATSRDMAGTGGREQYF
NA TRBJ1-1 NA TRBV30 TGTGCCTGGAGTGTAACGGGTACGGACACTGAAGCTTTCTTT CAWSVTGTDTEAFF
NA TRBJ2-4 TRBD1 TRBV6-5 TGTGCCAGCAGGGACAGGGGAGGAAACATTCAGTACTTC CASRDRGGNIQYF
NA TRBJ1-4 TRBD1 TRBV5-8 TGTGCCAGCATCCTGCCTCCGGGACAGATGATGGGGTGGAGTGAAAAACTGTTTTTT CASILPPGQMMGWSEKLFF
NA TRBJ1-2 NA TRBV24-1 TGTGCCACCAGTGATACAACAGGCAATAACTATGGCTACACCTTC CATSDTTGNNYGYTF
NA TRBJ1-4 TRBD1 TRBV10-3 TGTGCCATCAGTACCGGGACAGGGGGTAGTGGGATGGGAGAAAAACTGTTTTTT CAISTGTGGSGMGEKLFF
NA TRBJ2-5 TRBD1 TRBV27 TGTGCCAGCACCGAGACAGGGTTCGAGGAGACCCAGTACTTC CASTETGFEETQYF
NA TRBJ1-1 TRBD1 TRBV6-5 TGTGCCAGCAGTTACTCGGGGACAGACACTGAAGCTTTCTTT CASSYSGTDTEAFF
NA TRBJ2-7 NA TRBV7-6 TGTGCCAGCAGCCCCGGCGGTAGAGGAGGCTACTACGAGCAGTACTTC CASSPGGRGGYYEQYF
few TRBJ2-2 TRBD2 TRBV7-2 TGTGCCAGCACCTCTTACCCTAGCGGGGGTAGTAACACCGGGGAGCTGTTTTTT CASTSYPSGGSNTGELFF
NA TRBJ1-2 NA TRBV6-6 TGTGCCAGCAACTTTAACGCCAGGGCCTATGGCTACACCTTC CASNFNARAYGYTF
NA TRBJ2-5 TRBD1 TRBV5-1 TGCGCCAGCAGCTTTAGGAGCAGGGGGGAGACCCAGTACTTC CASSFRSRGETQYF
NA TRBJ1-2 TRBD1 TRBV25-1 TGTGCCAGCAGTGGCGGGACAGCCTATGGCTACACCTTC CASSGGTAYGYTF
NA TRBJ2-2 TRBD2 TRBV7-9 TGTGCCAGCAGCTCCGACGGGGGGAACGGGGAGCTGTTTTTT CASSSDGGNGELFF
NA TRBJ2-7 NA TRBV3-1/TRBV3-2 TGTGCCAGCAGCGCACAGCGGGCGACCTCCTACGAGCAGTACTTC CASSAQRATSYEQYF
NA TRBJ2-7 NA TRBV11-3 TGTGCCAGCAGCGTTAGTAAGACAGGATCCCGCGAGCAGTACTTC CASSVSKTGSREQYF
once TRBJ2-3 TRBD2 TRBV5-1 TGCGCCAGCAGCGCGACTAGCGGTAGCACAGATACGCAGTATTTT CASSATSGSTDTQYF
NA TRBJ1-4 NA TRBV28 TGTGCCAGCAGCCGGTCGGGAAGCGGTGAAAAACTGTTTTTT CASSRSGSGEKLFF
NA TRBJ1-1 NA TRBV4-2 TGTGCCAGCAGCCAAGATGGAGGGTGGAACACTGAAGCTTTCTTT CASSQDGGWNTEAFF
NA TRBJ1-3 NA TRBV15 TGTGCCACCAGCAAGTTACAGGGAAACACCATATATTTT CATSKLQGNTIYF
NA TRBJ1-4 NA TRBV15 TGTGCCACCAGCAGAGAAGGGACATCCTATGAAAAACTGTTTTTT CATSREGTSYEKLFF
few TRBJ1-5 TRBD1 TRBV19 TGTGCCAGTAGTACCCAGACAGGGGGTCAGCCCCAGCATTTT CASSTQTGGQPQHF
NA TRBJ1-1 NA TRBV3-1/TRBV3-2 TGTGCCAGCAGCCAAGACAGGGGCACTGAAGCTTTCTTT CASSQDRGTEAFF
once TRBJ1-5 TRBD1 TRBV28 TGTGCCAGCACCGTCACAGGGGGGTATAGAAGAAGCAATCAGCCCCAGCATTTT CASTVTGGYRRSNQPQHF
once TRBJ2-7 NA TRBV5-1 TGCGCCAGCAGCTTGACCGCACGAGGTGGCTCCTACGAGCAGTACTTC CASSLTARGGSYEQYF
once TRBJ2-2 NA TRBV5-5 TGTGCCAGCAGCTTAGCAGGGGAATGGGCCGGGGAGCTGTTTTTT CASSLAGEWAGELFF
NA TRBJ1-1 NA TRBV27 TGTGCCAGCAGTTTGTGGGGGGGGAACACTGAAGCTTTCTTT CASSLWGGNTEAFF
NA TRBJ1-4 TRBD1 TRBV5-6 TGTGCCAGCAGCTCCCGGGACAGTGAAAAACTGTTTTTT CASSSRDSEKLFF
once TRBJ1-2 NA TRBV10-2 TGCGCCAGCAGTGGGGGACTAGGGTATGGCTACACCTTC CASSGGLGYGYTF
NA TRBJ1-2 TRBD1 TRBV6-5 TGTGCCCTCCTCCCCATCGGACAGGGCTATGGCTACACCTTC CALLPIGQGYGYTF
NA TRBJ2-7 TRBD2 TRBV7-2 TGTGCCAGCAGCTTAGAGGTAGTAGCGGGGTTAATGCAGTACTTC CASSLEVVAGLMQYF
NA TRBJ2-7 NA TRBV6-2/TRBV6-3 TGTGCCAGCAGCTCCACAACCTACGAGCAGTACTTC CASSSTTYEQYF
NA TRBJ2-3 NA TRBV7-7 TGTGCCAGCAGCTCCTCCTTAACCCCGACACAAAGCACAGATACGCAGTATTTT CASSSSLTPTQSTDTQYF
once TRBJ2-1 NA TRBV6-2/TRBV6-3 TGTGCCAGCAGTTTCGGGTCCTACAATGAGCAGTTCTTC CASSFGSYNEQFF
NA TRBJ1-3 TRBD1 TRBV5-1 TGCGCCAGCAGCTTACAGGGGTCTGGAAACACCATATATTTT CASSLQGSGNTIYF
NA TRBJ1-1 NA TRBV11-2 TGTGCCAGCAGCGTAAACACGAACACTGAAGCTTTCTTT CASSVNTNTEAFF
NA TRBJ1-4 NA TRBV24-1 TGTGCCACCAGTGAAATGCAGGGGAACGCAACTAATGAAAAACTGTTTTTT CATSEMQGNATNEKLFF
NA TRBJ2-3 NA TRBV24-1 TGTGCCTCAGGGGTAAGCACAGATACGCAGTATTTT CASGVSTDTQYF
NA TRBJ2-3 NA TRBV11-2 TGTGCCAGCAGGGGGGCGGCAGATACGCAGTATTTT CASRGAADTQYF
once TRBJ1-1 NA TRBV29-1 TGCAGCGTTGACAGGGTCACTGAAGCTTTCTTT CSVDRVTEAFF
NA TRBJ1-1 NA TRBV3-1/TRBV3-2 TGTGCCAGCAGCCAATTCGGGGAGGGGGACACTGAAGCTTTCTTT CASSQFGEGDTEAFF
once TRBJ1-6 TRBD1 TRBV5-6 TGTGCCAGCAGCCCGGACAGGGGAGGCCATAATTCACCCCTCCACTTT CASSPDRGGHNSPLHF
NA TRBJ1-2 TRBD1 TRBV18 TGTGCCAGCTCACCACCAGACAGGGTTTACTATGGCTACACCTTC CASSPPDRVYYGYTF
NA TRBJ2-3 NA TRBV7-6 TGTGCCAGCAGCTTATCGACAGATACGCAGTATTTT CASSLSTDTQYF
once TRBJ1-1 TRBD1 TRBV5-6 TGTGCCAGCAGCTTTGCACAGACAGGGAAGGGAACTGAAGCTTTCTTT CASSFAQTGKGTEAFF
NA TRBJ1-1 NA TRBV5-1 TGCGCCAGCAGACAGGACGGACAGCCGAACACTGAAGCTTTCTTT CASRQDGQPNTEAFF
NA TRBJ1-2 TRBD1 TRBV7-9 TGTGCCAGCAGCTTAGTAGGGACAGATAACTATGGCTACACCTTC CASSLVGTDNYGYTF
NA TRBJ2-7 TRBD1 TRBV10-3 TGTGCCATCAGTACCTCCGGGACAGACTACGAGCAGTACTTC CAISTSGTDYEQYF
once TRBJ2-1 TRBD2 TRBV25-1 TGTGCCAGCAGTGAATATAACGGGGGGGGCCGGGAGCAGTTCTTC CASSEYNGGGREQFF
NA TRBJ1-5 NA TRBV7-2 TGTGCCAGCAGCTTAGGGGGGGAAGATCAGCCCCAGCATTTT CASSLGGEDQPQHF
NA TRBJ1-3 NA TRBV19 TGTGCCAGTAGTATGGCAGGGGATTCTGGAAACACCATATATTTT CASSMAGDSGNTIYF
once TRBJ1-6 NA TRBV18 TGTGCCAGCTCACCACCGGGACGGACGGGGGGGCCCCTCCACTTT CASSPPGRTGGPLHF